This T cell receptor (beta chain) is from a study of shared clonotypes between healthy human individuals. Study summary: A few men and a couple of women, aged 18 to 49, were donors.

General study points: Incompleteness in sorted-subset sequencing, despite large depth, was shown by rarefaction.

Assay used: immunoSEQ multiplex PCR; TCRdb lists only in-frame clones, some missing. The table shows millions of clones, with 85% to 95% occurring only once. Those who donated, Caucasian adults without exception, all lived in Nashville, Tennessee. Partitioning of CD4+ cells yielded a CD45RA+ naive subset and a CD45RA-negative memory subset. This clone has just one count. Its antigen is not known. This CDR3 comprises 15 residues. Losses at the gene ends were 4 bases for V and 0 bases for J; bases not matched to a gene: 5. Germline lookup yields CDR1 LNHNV and CDR2 YYDKDF (reference sequence). This TCR came from a man between 18 and 29 years old in good health. Some clones in this sample may be carry-over from other donors' samples. Specimen: naive CD4+ T cells from PBMCs. The subset is: CD45RA+ positively selected. The V gene is TRBV15, the J gene TRBJ1-1; 7 positions agree with TRBD1. The CDR3 region has the DNA TGTGCCACCAGCAAGGGGGCCATTATGAACACTGAAGCTTTCTTT. Translation gives CATSKGAIMNTEAFF.